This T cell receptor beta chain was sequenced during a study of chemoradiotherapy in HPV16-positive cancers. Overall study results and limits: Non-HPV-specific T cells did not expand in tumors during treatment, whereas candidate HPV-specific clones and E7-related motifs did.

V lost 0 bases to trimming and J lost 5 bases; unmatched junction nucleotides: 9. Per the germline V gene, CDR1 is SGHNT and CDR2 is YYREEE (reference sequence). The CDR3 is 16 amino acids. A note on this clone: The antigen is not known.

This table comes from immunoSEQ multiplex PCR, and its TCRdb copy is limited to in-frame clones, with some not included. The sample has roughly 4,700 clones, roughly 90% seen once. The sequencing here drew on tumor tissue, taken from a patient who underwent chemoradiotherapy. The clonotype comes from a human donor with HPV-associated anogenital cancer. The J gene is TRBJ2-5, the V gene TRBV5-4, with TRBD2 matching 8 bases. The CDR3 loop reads CASSLAGGEMGETQYF. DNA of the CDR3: TGTGCCAGCAGCTTGGCGGGGGGGGAAATGGGGGAGACCCAGTACTTC.